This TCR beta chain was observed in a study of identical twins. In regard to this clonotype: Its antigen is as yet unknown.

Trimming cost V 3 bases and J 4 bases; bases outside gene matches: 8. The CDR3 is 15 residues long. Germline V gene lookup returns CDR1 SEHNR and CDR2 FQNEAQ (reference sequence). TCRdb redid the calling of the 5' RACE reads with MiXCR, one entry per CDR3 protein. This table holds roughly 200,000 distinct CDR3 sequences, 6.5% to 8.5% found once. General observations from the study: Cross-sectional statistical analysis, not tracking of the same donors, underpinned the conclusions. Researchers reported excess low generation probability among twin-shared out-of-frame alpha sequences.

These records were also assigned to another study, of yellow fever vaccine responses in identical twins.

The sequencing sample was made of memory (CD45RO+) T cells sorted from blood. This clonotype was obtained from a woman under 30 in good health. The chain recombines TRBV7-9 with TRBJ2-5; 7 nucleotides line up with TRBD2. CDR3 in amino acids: CASSLGAGLRETQYF. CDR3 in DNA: TGTGCCAGCAGCTTGGGAGCGGGACTGAGAGAGACCCAGTACTTC.